One sample yielded the 18 T cell receptor beta chains listed below, sequenced in a study of cytomegalovirus exposure and HLA in healthy donors. The PCR used 60 Vbeta and 13 Jbeta primers. Produced via immunoSEQ multiplex PCR; TCRdb's table is partial and in-frame only. The top ten hold more than 9% of the sample, which has more than 90,000 clones, 75% seen once. The source material was PBMCs. These receptors were taken from a man aged 50-59 years in good health and CMV-seronegative.

V is TRBV7-9 and J is TRBJ2-5; TRBD1 aligns across 8 bases. The CDR3 runs to 13 residues. Trimming took 5 bases from V and 7 from J; bases not matched to a gene: 6. The V gene's germline CDR1 is SEHNR and CDR2 FQNEAQ (reference sequence). The DNA of the CDR3 is TGTGCCAGCAGCCCGGGGACAGGCGGGACCCAGTACTTC. It codes for CASSPGTGGTQYF.

This clone occurred a few times. V is TRBV5-4 and J is TRBJ2-2; D is perhaps TRBD1 (6 bases). The CDR3 is 13 residues long. From germline, CDR1 is SGHNT and CDR2 YYREEE (reference sequence). Trimming removed 3 bases at V and 6 bases at J, with 9 bases between. The CDR3 reads CASSSRQAGELFF. In DNA, the CDR3 is TGTGCCAGCAGCTCCCGACAGGCCGGGGAGCTGTTTTTT.

This clone was counted once. V and J are TRBV5-1 and TRBJ2-7; D is perhaps TRBD1 (5 bases). V was shortened by 4 bases and J by 6 bases, with 8 bases between the two germline ends. The CDR3 length is 11 residues. Germline CDR1 SGHRS, CDR2 YFSETQ. The CDR3 nucleotides read TGCGCCAGCAGCGGTGACAGCGAGCAGTACTTC. Translation gives CASSGDSEQYF.

This clone has only a few counts. The V and J genes are TRBV13 and TRBJ2-7; no reliable D call. Trimming left V 5 bases short and J 2 bases short, with 13 bases between. Germline V lookup: CDR1 PRHDT, CDR2 FYEKMQ (reference sequence). The length of the CDR3 is 14 residues. CDR3 in DNA: TGTGCCAGCAGCCCGTCCCCAGGTCCCTACGAGCAGTACTTC. This encodes CASSPSPGPYEQYF.

The chain is built from TRBV19 and TRBJ2-1; the D gene is possibly TRBD2 (7 bases). The CDR3 loop spans 14 amino acids. Germline CDR1 LNHDA, CDR2 SQIVND (reference sequence). Trimming shortened V by 8 bases and J by 0 bases, and 11 bases separated the two germline ends. The CDR3 reads CASGGASSYNEQFF. The CDR3 DNA follows: TGTGCCAGTGGGGGGGCGAGCTCCTACAATGAGCAGTTCTTC.

This rearrangement joins TRBV25-1 to TRBJ1-3; D is perhaps TRBD1 (5 bases). Trimming left V 4 bases short and J 5 bases short, with 15 bases between. The CDR3 has 15 residues. The V gene's germline CDR1 is MGHDK and CDR2 SYGVNS. CDR3 coding DNA: TGTGCCAGCAGTGTCGCCCGGACACCCAGAAACACCATATATTTT. It yields the protein CASSVARTPRNTIYF.

The gene calls are TRBV5-1 and TRBJ1-1; D may be TRBD1 (5 bases). The CDR3 is made up of 12 amino acids. Germline lookup yields CDR1 SGHRS and CDR2 YFSETQ. The V end lost 3 bases, the J end lost 3 bases, and 6 bases lay between the germline ends. The CDR3 loop reads CASSSRDTEAFF. Here the CDR3 DNA reads TGCGCCAGCAGCTCCAGGGACACTGAAGCTTTCTTT.

Only a few counts were recorded for this clone. The chain has TRBV19 and TRBJ2-7; 10 bases are shared with TRBD2. V shed 9 bases and J 3 bases; nucleotides not matched to a gene: 8. The CDR3 consists of 14 residues. The V gene's germline CDR1 is LNHDA and CDR2 SQIVND (reference sequence). This CDR3 is CASNPGTSVYEQYF. Here the CDR3 DNA reads TGTGCCAGCAATCCCGGGACTAGCGTCTACGAGCAGTACTTC.

This clone was recorded once. This sequence joins TRBV6-5 and TRBJ1-2; weak D call: TRBD1 (5 bases). Trimming took off 2 bases at V and 4 bases at J, with 8 bases between the two ends. This CDR3 has 13 amino acids. CDR1 is MNHEY, CDR2 SVGAGI, per germline. CDR3 protein: CASSYTDSYGYTF. The CDR3 DNA sequence: TGTGCCAGCAGTTACACTGACAGCTATGGCTACACCTTC.

The chain uses TRBV19 and TRBJ2-1; 7 bases agree with TRBD2. The length of the CDR3 is 16 residues. The V gene end was trimmed by 8 bases and the J gene end by 4 bases; junction bases not matched to a gene: 14. Germline V gene lookup returns CDR1 LNHDA and CDR2 SQIVND (reference sequence). In nucleotides, the CDR3 is TGTGCCAGTTCCTTATGGGGCGCCGGGGGGTACAATGAGCAGTTCTTC. The encoded protein is CASSLWGAGGYNEQFF.

The chain links TRBV28 to TRBJ1-1, with D possibly TRBD1 on 6 matching bases. CDR3 length equals 14 residues. The V and J ends lost 6 bases and 7 bases respectively, with 18 bases between them. Germline V CDR1 and CDR2: MDHEN, SYDVKM. DNA for the CDR3: TGTGCCAGCAGCCGATCGGGGGGACAACGTGAAGCTTTCTTT. This codes for CASSRSGGQREAFF.

This clone occurred a few times. V and J are TRBV6-1 and TRBJ1-1, with 7 bases that match TRBD1. Germline trimming cut 5 bases from V and 3 bases from J; bases unmatched to any gene: 6. The CDR3 loop spans 14 amino acids. CDR1 is MNHNS and CDR2 is SASEGT in the germline V gene. The CDR3 DNA reads TGTGCCAGCAGTAGGGACAGCTTAGACACTGAAGCTTTCTTT. The encoded protein is CASSRDSLDTEAFF.

V and J are TRBV5-8 and TRBJ1-5; D might be TRBD1 (6 bases). Germline CDR1 is SGHTS and CDR2 is YDEGEE. The V and J ends lost 4 bases and 2 bases respectively, with 10 bases between them. This CDR3 spans 14 amino acids. As DNA, the CDR3 is TGTGCCAGCAGCGTTAGGACAGGCAATCAGCCCCAGCATTTT. It is translated as CASSVRTGNQPQHF.

The rearrangement links TRBV5-1 to TRBJ2-7; 10 positions match TRBD1. This CDR3 spans 15 amino acids. Losses at the gene ends were 5 bases for V and 5 bases for J; bases not matched to a gene: 10. Germline V gene data show CDR1 as SGHRS and CDR2 as YFSETQ. CDR3 coding DNA: TGCGCCAGCAGATCTTCCGGGACAGGGGTTCACGAGCAGTACTTC. It yields the protein CASRSSGTGVHEQYF. Looking up the rest from reference TRBV5-1 and TRBJ2-7 gives the full variable domain: KAGVTQTPRYLIKTRGQQVTLSCSPISGHRSVSWYQQTPGQGLQFLFEYFSETQRNKGNFPGRFSGRQFSNSRSEMNVSTLELGDSALYLCASRSSGTGVHEQYFGPGTRLTVT.

A few counts support this clone. This sequence joins TRBV7-9 and TRBJ1-6, with D unclear. Germline V lookup: CDR1 SEHNR, CDR2 FQNEAQ (reference sequence). CDR3 size: 14 residues. Trimming left V 1 base short and J 8 bases short, with 9 bases between. The CDR3 region has the DNA TGTGCCAGCAGCTTAGGGTATCAGGATTCACCCCTCCACTTT. Its protein product is CASSLGYQDSPLHF.

This clone was counted a few times. The chain combines TRBV7-2 with TRBJ1-2, with a weak D call TRBD1 (5 bases). Germline lookup yields CDR1 SGHTA and CDR2 FQGNSA. Trimming took 1 base from V and 3 from J, leaving 15 bases between them. This CDR3 comprises 16 residues. CDR3 nucleotide sequence: TGTGCCAGCAGCTTAGAACCGCCCGGGACTTACTATGGCTACACCTTC. Protein product: CASSLEPPGTYYGYTF.

The J gene is TRBJ1-4, the V gene TRBV28; 9 bases fit TRBD1. The ends lost 3 bases at V and 5 bases at J; junction bases unmatched: 4. Germline V CDR1 and CDR2: MDHEN, SYDVKM. This CDR3 region has 15 residues. The CDR3 region is CASSLYGTGNEKLFF. CDR3 in DNA: TGTGCCAGCAGTTTGTATGGGACAGGGAATGAAAAACTGTTTTTT. The entire variable domain, with the rest obtained from reference TRBV28 and TRBJ1-4, is as follows: DVKVTQSSRYLVKRTGEKVFLECVQDMDHENMFWYRQDPGLGLRLIYFSYDVKMKEKGDIPEGYSVSREKKERFSLILESASTNQTSMYLCASSLYGTGNEKLFFGSGTQLSVL.

The V and J genes are TRBV29-1 and TRBJ1-2; D call uncertain. The germline V and J ends were trimmed by 5 bases and 0 bases, with 10 bases remaining between them. This CDR3 comprises 13 residues. CDR1 and CDR2 from the germline V gene are SQVTM and ANQGSEA. The CDR3 sequence is CSVLAESNYGYTF. Here the CDR3 DNA reads TGCAGCGTTCTAGCGGAGTCTAACTATGGCTACACCTTC.